Listed here are 12 T cell receptor beta chains from one sample, sequenced in a study of blood T cell repertoires in COVID-19. Measured with immunoSEQ multiplex PCR; TCRdb has only the in-frame clones, and not every one. The profile shows some 250,000 clones, about 82% of them singletons. Material: peripheral blood. These receptor sequences come from a man at least 80 years old with acute or convalescent COVID-19.

This chain links TRBV6-6 with TRBJ2-1, with a weak D call TRBD1 (5 bases). CDR1 is MNHNY, CDR2 SVGAGI, per germline (reference sequence). This CDR3 is 15 amino acids long. V shed 8 bases and J shed 6 bases, with 20 bases lying between them. The CDR3 here is CASSRGGILVNEQFF. Written as DNA, the CDR3 is TGTGCCAGCTCTAGGGGCGGAATTCTGGTCAATGAGCAGTTCTTC.

This clone was detected only a few times. V is TRBV18 and J is TRBJ1-1; D remains unclear. The CDR3 consists of 13 residues. Germline CDR1 KGHSH, CDR2 LQKENI. V shed 0 bases and J shed 3 bases, with 5 bases lying between them. In DNA, the CDR3 is TGTGCCAGCTCACCACCCCCGGACACTGAAGCTTTCTTT. This translates into CASSPPPDTEAFF. Combining the CDR3 with reference TRBV18 and TRBJ1-1 gives the whole variable domain NAGVMQNPRHLVRRRGQEARLRCSPMKGHSHVYWYRQLPEEGLKFMVYLQKENIIDESGMPKERFSAEFPKEGPSILRIQQVVRGDSAAYFCASSPPPDTEAFFGQGTRLTVV.

The V and J genes are TRBV7-2 and TRBJ1-5, with D tentatively TRBD1 (6 bases). CDR1 SGHTA and CDR2 FQGNSA come from the germline V gene. This CDR3 is 14 amino acids long. The germline V and J ends were trimmed by 2 bases and 7 bases, with 12 bases remaining between them. The CDR3 DNA follows: TGTGCCAGCAGCTTAAGGGGGTCGGGACAGCCCCAGCATTTT. This encodes CASSLRGSGQPQHF.

This clone appeared once. The chain uses TRBV27 and TRBJ1-1; a weak D match, TRBD1 (5 bases). This CDR3 has 15 amino acids. Germline V gene data show CDR1 as MNHEY and CDR2 as SMNVEV (reference sequence). V lost 1 base to trimming and J lost 4 bases, with 13 bases between them. The CDR3 DNA reads as TGTGCCAGCAGTTTATGGGGGGAGGAAGGCACTGAAGCTTTCTTT. It is translated as CASSLWGEEGTEAFF.

The chain uses TRBV28 and TRBJ2-5; D might be TRBD1 (6 bases). The V and J ends lost 4 bases and 7 bases respectively, with 16 bases between them. This CDR3 has 14 residues. Germline V gene sequence: CDR1 MDHEN, CDR2 SYDVKM. In nucleotides, the CDR3 is TGTGCCAGCAGTTCCCCCGGACAGCCTGGGACCCAGTACTTC. Its protein is CASSSPGQPGTQYF.

V is TRBV19 and J is TRBJ1-2; perhaps TRBD1 as D (5 bases). The CDR3 sequence is 15 residues long. V lost 5 bases and J 10 bases, leaving 23 bases between the germline ends. Germline V gene sequence: CDR1 LNHDA, CDR2 SQIVND (reference sequence). CDR3 amino acids: CASSAAGRPLNNYTF. The CDR3 coding sequence is TGTGCCAGTAGTGCCGCGGGACGGCCACTCAATAACTACACCTTC.

The chain has TRBV7-9 and TRBJ2-5; D gene unclear. Trimming stripped 5 bases from V and 8 bases from J, with 12 bases between. Germline CDR1 and CDR2: SEHNR and FQNEAQ (reference sequence). This CDR3 spans 12 amino acids. CDR3 loop: CASSPDWSTQYF. The CDR3 nucleotides read TGTGCCAGCAGCCCTGACTGGTCAACCCAGTACTTC.

The chain recombines TRBV6-5 with TRBJ1-6; 9 bases agree with TRBD1. Germline V lookup: CDR1 MNHEY, CDR2 SVGAGI. The CDR3 is 14 amino acids. V gave up 6 bases and J gave up 6 bases; unmatched junction bases: 3. CDR3 residues: CASRRDRVNSPLHF. CDR3 coding DNA: TGTGCCAGCAGACGGGACAGGGTTAATTCACCCCTCCACTTT.

This clone was seen just once. The chain combines TRBV27 with TRBJ1-1; TRBD1 matches at 7 bases. Germline V gene data show CDR1 as MNHEY and CDR2 as SMNVEV (reference sequence). The trim removed 7 bases at V and 4 bases at J, leaving 21 bases unmatched. The CDR3 has 18 amino acids. CDR3 loop: CASIPPWTGAFKGTEAFF. In nucleotides, the CDR3 is TGTGCCAGCATCCCACCCTGGACAGGCGCGTTTAAGGGCACTGAAGCTTTCTTT.

Here the CDR3 reads CASSESRLPQETQYF. DNA of the CDR3: TGTGCCAGCAGTGAATCCCGACTTCCCCAAGAGACCCAGTACTTC. The rearrangement links TRBV6-1 to TRBJ2-5; the D is unclear. CDR1 is MNHNS and CDR2 is SASEGT in the germline V gene. The CDR3 runs 15 residues. V shed 2 bases and J shed 1 base, with 11 bases lying between them.

The chain recombines TRBV5-8 with TRBJ1-5; 9 bases map to TRBD1. The germline gives CDR1 SGHTS, CDR2 YDEGEE. Trimming at V came to 0 bases and at J to 7 bases, leaving 5 bases not matched to a gene. The CDR3 contains 15 residues. The CDR3 DNA reads TGTGCCAGCAGCTTGGGGGACAGGGAAAGCCAGCCCCAGCATTTT. Residues: CASSLGDRESQPQHF.

V usage is TRBV7-2 and J usage is TRBJ1-6; possible D gene TRBD1, 5 bases. In germline, CDR1 is SGHTA, CDR2 FQGNSA. The CDR3 runs to 16 residues. V was trimmed by 2 bases and J by 6 bases, leaving 14 bases between them. In DNA form, the CDR3 reads TGTGCCAGCAGCTTACCCCCCCAGGGAACTAATTCACCCCTCCACTTT. Amino acid sequence: CASSLPPQGTNSPLHF.